One sample yielded the 10 T cell receptor beta chains listed below, sequenced in a study of siplizumab effects on memory and regulatory T cells. Profiled with immunoSEQ multiplex PCR; TCRdb holds only in-frame clones, not every one. The sample carries about 120,000 clones, 93% recorded once. Sample: non-Treg CD4+ T cells sorted from blood. These receptors were obtained from a human donor in good health.

The chain combines TRBV25-1 with TRBJ2-5; TRBD1 matches 9 bases. The J call may not be correct, given that the DNA end is closer to TRBJ2-7. CDR1 is MGHDK and CDR2 is SYGVNS in the germline V gene. This CDR3 is built from 16 residues. CDR3 sequence: CASSPSPGQGYYEQYF. As DNA, the CDR3 is TGTGCCAGCAGCCCAAGCCCGGGACAGGGATACTACGAGCAGTACTTC.

The chain joins TRBV10-3 to TRBJ1-1; D is possibly TRBD1 (6 bases). V shed 2 bases and J shed 1 base, with 14 bases lying between them. The CDR3 runs to 16 residues. Germline-derived CDR1 and CDR2 are ENHRY and SYGVKD. CDR3 sequence: CAISETPKTGNTEAFF. The CDR3 DNA sequence: TGTGCCATCAGTGAGACCCCTAAGACAGGGAACACTGAAGCTTTCTTT.

This rearrangement joins TRBV7-8 to TRBJ1-2; D uncertain. V lost 1 base and J lost 4, with 10 bases in between. CDR3 length equals 14 residues. Germline CDR1 reads SGHVS; CDR2 reads FQNEAQ. The CDR3, as DNA: TGTGCCAGCAGCTTAGAAAGCAGACTCTATGGCTACACCTTC. Protein: CASSLESRLYGYTF.

The chain has TRBV19 and TRBJ1-4; perhaps TRBD1 as D (5 bases). The CDR3 length is 14 residues. The V end was cut by 9 bases, the J end by 0 bases, with 11 bases between. Germline lookup yields CDR1 LNHDA and CDR2 SQIVND (reference sequence). CDR3 region: CASGTVTTNEKLFF. For the CDR3, the DNA is TGTGCCAGCGGGACGGTTACAACTAATGAAAAACTGTTTTTT.

The rearrangement joins TRBV6-5 to TRBJ2-5; D is perhaps TRBD1 (6 bases). V gave up 5 bases and J gave up 1 base, with 11 bases separating them. CDR3 length equals 14 residues. CDR1 and CDR2 (germline): MNHEY, SVGAGI. The CDR3, as DNA: TGTGCCAGCAGTCGGACAGACTTCCAAGAGACCCAGTACTTC. Amino acids: CASSRTDFQETQYF.

The rearrangement uses TRBV10-3 and TRBJ2-2, with 10 bases that match TRBD2. J gave up 4 bases and V 8 bases, and 10 bases lay outside the gene matches. The CDR3 is made up of 16 amino acids. Germline V gene data show CDR1 as ENHRY and CDR2 as SYGVKD. The CDR3 bases are TGTGCCATCGAAGCGGAGCGGGGGGGCCCCACCGGGGAGCTGTTTTTT. This sequence encodes CAIEAERGGPTGELFF.

The chain couples TRBV29-1 to TRBJ2-3; no firm D call. The length of the CDR3 is 15 residues. V shed 1 base and J shed 0 bases, with 11 bases lying between them. CDR1 and CDR2 (germline): SQVTM, ANQGSEA. The CDR3 sequence: CSVEVTHPSTDTQYF. CDR3 coding DNA: TGCAGCGTTGAAGTTACGCATCCTAGCACAGATACGCAGTATTTT.

The chain uses TRBV5-4 and TRBJ2-5; D perhaps matches TRBD1 (8 bases). Germline CDR1 SGHNT, CDR2 YYREEE (reference sequence). The germline V and J ends were trimmed by 6 bases and 4 bases, with 16 bases remaining between them. The CDR3 sequence is 14 residues long. The chain's CDR3 is CASTDRGGGETQYF. In nucleotides, the CDR3 is TGTGCCAGCACAGACAGGGGAGGGGGAGAGACCCAGTACTTC.

The chain recombines TRBV28 with TRBJ1-5; D perhaps matches TRBD1 (6 bases). Germline-derived CDR1 and CDR2 are MDHEN and SYDVKM. V was shortened by 6 bases and J by 3 bases, with 15 bases between the two germline ends. This CDR3 is built from 15 residues. DNA of the CDR3: TGTGCCAGCAGCACAGCCGGGACAAACAATCAGCCCCAGCATTTT. This gives the protein CASSTAGTNNQPQHF.

J is TRBJ1-3 and V is TRBV5-6, with unresolved D. Germline V lookup: CDR1 SGHDT, CDR2 YYEEEE. Between the trimmed V and J ends, which lost 2 bases and 1 base, there was a span of 7 bases. The CDR3 spans 14 residues. The DNA for the CDR3 is TGTGCCAGCAGCTTCCCGGGTTCTGGAAACACCATATATTTT. Translation: CASSFPGSGNTIYF.